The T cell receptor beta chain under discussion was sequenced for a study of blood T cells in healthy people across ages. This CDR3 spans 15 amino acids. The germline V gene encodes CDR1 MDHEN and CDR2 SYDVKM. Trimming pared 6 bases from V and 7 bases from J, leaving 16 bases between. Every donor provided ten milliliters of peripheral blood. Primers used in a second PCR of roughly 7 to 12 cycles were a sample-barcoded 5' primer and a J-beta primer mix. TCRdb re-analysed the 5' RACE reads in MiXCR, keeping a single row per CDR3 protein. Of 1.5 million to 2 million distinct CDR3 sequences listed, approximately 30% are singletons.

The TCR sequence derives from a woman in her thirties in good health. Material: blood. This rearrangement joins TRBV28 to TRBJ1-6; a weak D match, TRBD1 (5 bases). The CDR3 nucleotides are TGTGCCAGCAGGGTTGGGGGACTGGAGAATTCACCCCTCCACTTT. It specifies CASRVGGLENSPLHF.